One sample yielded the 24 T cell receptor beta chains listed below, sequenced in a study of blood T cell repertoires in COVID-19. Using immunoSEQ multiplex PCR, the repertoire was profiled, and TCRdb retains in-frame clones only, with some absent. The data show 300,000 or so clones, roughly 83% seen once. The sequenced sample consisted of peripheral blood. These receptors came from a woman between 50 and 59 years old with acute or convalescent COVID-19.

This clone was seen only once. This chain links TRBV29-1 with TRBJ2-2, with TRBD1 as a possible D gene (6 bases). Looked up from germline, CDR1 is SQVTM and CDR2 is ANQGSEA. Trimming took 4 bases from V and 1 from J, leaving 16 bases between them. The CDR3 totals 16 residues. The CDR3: CSVAGQKERNTGELFF. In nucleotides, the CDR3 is TGCAGCGTTGCGGGACAAAAGGAGCGGAACACCGGGGAGCTGTTTTTT.

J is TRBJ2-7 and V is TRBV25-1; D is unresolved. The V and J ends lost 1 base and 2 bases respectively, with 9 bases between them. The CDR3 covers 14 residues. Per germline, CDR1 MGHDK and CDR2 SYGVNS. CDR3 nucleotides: TGTGCCAGCAGTGAATTCGTCCTCCCCTACGAGCAGTACTTC. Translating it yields CASSEFVLPYEQYF.

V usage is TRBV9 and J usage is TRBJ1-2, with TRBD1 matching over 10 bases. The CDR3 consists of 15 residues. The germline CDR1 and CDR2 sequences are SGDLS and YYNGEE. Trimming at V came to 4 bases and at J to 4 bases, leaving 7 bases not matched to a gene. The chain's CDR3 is CASSPLTGGVYGYTF. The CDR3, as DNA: TGTGCCAGCAGCCCTTTGACAGGGGGCGTCTATGGCTACACCTTC.

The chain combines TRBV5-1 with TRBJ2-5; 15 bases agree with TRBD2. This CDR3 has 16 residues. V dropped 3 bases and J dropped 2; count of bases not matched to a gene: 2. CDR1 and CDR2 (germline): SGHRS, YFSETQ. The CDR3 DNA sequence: TGCGCCAGCAGCTCCGGACTAGCGGGAGGGCAAGAGACCCAGTACTTC. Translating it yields CASSSGLAGGQETQYF. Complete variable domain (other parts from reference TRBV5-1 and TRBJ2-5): KAGVTQTPRYLIKTRGQQVTLSCSPISGHRSVSWYQQTPGQGLQFLFEYFSETQRNKGNFPGRFSGRQFSNSRSEMNVSTLELGDSALYLCASSSGLAGGQETQYFGPGTRLLVL.

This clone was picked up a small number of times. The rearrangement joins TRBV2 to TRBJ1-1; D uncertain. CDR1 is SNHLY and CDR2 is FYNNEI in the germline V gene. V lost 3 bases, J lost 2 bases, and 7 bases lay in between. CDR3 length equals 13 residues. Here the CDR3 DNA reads TGTGCCAGCAGTGACGACTCTAACACTGAAGCTTTCTTT. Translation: CASSDDSNTEAFF.

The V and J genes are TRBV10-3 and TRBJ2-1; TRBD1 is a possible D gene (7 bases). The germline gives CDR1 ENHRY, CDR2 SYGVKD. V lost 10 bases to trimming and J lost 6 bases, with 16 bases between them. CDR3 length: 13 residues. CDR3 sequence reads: CATTGVGGNEQFF. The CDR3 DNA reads TGTGCCACCACAGGGGTGGGGGGCAATGAGCAGTTCTTC.

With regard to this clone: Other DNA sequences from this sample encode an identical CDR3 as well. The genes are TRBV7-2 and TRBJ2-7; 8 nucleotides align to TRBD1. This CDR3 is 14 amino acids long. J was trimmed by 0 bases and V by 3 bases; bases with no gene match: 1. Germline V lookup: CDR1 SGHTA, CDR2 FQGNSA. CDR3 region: CASSLDRVSYEQYF. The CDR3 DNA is TGTGCCAGCAGCTTGGACAGGGTCTCCTACGAGCAGTACTTC.

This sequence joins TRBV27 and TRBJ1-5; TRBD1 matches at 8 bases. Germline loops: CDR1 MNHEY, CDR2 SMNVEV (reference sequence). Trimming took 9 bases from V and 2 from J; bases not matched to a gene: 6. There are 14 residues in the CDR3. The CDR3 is CARARDRRNQPQHF. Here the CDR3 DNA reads TGTGCCAGGGCGAGGGACAGGCGCAATCAGCCCCAGCATTTT.

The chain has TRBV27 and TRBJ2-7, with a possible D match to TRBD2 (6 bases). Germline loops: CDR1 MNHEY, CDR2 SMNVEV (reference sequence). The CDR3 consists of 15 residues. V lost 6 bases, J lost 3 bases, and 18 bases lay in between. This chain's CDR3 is CASRGGRGLVYEQYF. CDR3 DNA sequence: TGTGCCAGCAGGGGGGGTAGGGGCCTTGTCTACGAGCAGTACTTC.

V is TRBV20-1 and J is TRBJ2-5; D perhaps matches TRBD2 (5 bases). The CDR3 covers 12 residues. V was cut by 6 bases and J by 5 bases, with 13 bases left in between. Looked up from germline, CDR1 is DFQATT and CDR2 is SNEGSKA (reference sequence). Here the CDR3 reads CSASPAVETQYF. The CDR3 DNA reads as TGCAGTGCCAGTCCAGCGGTTGAGACCCAGTACTTC.

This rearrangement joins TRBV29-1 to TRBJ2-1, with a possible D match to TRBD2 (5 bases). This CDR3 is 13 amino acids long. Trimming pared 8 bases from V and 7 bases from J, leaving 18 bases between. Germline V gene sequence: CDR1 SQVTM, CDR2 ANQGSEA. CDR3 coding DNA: TGCAGCCTTCGGGGTCCCCTTATGAATGAGCAGTTCTTC. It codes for CSLRGPLMNEQFF.

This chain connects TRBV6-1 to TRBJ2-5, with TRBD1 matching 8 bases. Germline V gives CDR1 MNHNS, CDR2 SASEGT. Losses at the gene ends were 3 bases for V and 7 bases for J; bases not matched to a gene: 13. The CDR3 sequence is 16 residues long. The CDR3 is CASSDGRRGLFGTQYF. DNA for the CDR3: TGTGCCAGCAGTGACGGTCGCAGGGGGCTATTTGGGACCCAGTACTTC.

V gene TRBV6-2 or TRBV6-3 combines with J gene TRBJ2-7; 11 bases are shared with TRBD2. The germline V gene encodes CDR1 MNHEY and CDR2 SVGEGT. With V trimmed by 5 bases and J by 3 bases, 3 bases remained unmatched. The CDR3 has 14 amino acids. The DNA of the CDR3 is TGTGCCAGCAGTCCGGGACTAGCGGACTACGAGCAGTACTTC. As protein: CASSPGLADYEQYF.

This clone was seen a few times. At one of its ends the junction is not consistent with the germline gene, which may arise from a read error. The CDR3 protein is CSTGQTTTEAFF. For the CDR3, the DNA is TGCTCGACCGGACAGACGACCACTGAAGCTTTCTTT. The chain combines TRBV28 with TRBJ1-1; TRBD1 might be the D (6 bases). The CDR3 spans 12 residues. Germline V CDR1 and CDR2: MDHEN, SYDVKM. The complete variable domain, with remaining parts taken from reference TRBV28 and TRBJ1-1, reads DVKVTQSSRYLVKRTGEKVFLECVQDMDHENMFWYRQDPGLGLRLIYFSYDVKMKEKGDIPEGYSVSREKKERFSLILESASTNQTSMYLCSTGQTTTEAFFGQGTRLTVV.

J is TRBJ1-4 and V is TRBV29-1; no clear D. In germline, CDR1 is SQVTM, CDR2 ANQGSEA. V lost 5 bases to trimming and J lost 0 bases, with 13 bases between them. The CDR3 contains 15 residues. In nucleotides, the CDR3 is TGCAGCGTTCGGGGTAGTTCAGCAACTAATGAAAAACTGTTTTTT. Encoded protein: CSVRGSSATNEKLFF.

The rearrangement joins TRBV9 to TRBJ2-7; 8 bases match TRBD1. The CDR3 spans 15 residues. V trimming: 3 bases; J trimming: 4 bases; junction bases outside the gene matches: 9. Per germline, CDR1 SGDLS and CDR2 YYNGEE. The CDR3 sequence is CASSGPTGEVYEQYF. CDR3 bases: TGTGCCAGCAGCGGGCCGACAGGGGAGGTATACGAGCAGTACTTC.

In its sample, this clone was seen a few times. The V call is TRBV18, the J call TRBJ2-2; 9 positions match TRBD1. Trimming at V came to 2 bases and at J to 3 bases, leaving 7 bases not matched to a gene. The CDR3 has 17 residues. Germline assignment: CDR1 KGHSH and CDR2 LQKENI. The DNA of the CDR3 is TGTGCCAGCTCACCAGCCGTTGACAGGGGGGACACCGGGGAGCTGTTTTTT. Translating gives CASSPAVDRGDTGELFF.

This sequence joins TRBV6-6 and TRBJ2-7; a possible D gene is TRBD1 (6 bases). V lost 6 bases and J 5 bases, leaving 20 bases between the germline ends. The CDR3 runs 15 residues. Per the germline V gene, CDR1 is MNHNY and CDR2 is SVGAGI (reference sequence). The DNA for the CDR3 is TGTGCCAGCAGCATCAGACAGGCCGCGGAGAACGAGCAGTACTTC. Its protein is CASSIRQAAENEQYF.

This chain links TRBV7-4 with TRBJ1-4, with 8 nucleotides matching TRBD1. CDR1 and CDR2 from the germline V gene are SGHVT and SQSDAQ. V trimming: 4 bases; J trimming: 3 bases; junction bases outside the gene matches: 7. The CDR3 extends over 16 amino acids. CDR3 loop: CASSSDRDKPNEKLFF. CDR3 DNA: TGTGCCAGCAGCTCGGACAGGGACAAACCTAATGAAAAACTGTTTTTT. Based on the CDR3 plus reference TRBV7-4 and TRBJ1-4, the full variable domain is GAGVSQSPRYKVAKRGRDVALRCDSISGHVTLYWYRQTLGQGSEVLTYSQSDAQRDKSGRPSGRFSAERPERSVSTLKIQRTEQGDSAVYLCASSSDRDKPNEKLFFGSGTQLSVL.

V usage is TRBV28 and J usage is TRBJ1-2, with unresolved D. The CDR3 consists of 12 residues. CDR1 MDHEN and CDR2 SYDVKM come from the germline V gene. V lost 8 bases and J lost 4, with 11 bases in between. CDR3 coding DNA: TGTGCCAGCGCCGGGAGTTCCTATGGCTACACCTTC. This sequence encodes CASAGSSYGYTF.

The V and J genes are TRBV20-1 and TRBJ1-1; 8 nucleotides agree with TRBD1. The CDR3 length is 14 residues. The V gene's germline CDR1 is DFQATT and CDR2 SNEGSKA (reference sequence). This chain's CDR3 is CRASSGGVNTEAFF. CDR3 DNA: TGCAGGGCGAGTTCAGGGGGCGTGAACACTGAAGCTTTCTTT.

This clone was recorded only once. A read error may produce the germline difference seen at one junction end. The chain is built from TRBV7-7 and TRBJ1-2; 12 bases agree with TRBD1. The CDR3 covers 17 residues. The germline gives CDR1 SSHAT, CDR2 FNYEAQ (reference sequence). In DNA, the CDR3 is TGTGCTAGCAGCTTAGAGGGACAGGGGGCCCTTAACTATGGCTACACCTTC. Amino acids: CASSLEGQGALNYGYTF. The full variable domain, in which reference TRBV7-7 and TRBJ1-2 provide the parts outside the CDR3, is GAGVSQSPRYKVTKRGQDVTLRCDPISSHATLYWYQQALGQGPEFLTYFNYEAQPDKSGLPSDRFSAERPEGSISTLTIQRTEQRDSAMYRCASSLEGQGALNYGYTFGSGTRLTVV.

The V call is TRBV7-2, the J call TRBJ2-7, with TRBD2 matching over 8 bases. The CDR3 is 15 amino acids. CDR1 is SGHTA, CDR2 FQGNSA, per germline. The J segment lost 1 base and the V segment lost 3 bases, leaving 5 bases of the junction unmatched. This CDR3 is CASSLGSGVSYEQYF. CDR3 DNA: TGTGCCAGCAGCTTGGGTAGCGGGGTGTCCTACGAGCAGTACTTC.

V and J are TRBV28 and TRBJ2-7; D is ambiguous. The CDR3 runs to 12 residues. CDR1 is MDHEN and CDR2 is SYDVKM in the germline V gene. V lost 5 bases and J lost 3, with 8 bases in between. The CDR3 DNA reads TGTGCCAGCAGTCCCGACTTCTACGAGCAGTACTTC. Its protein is CASSPDFYEQYF.